This T cell receptor beta chain was documented in a study of CD8 T cells in ankylosing spondylitis. Overall study results and limits: Earlier studies detected some motif variants in reactive arthritis synovial fluid and blood. Characteristic of ankylosing spondylitis blood, it appeared, was a TCR beta motif comprising several highly homologous variants. The disease-linked clones had a CD8+ phenotype and low blood frequencies.

TCRdb processed the 5' RACE reads anew with MiXCR; each CDR3 protein has one entry. The sample lists approximately 400,000 distinct CDR3 sequences; about 15% were seen once. CDR1 and CDR2 from the germline V gene are MNHEY and SVGAGI. The ends were cut back, 0 bases at V and 0 bases at J, with 9 bases in the middle. CDR3 length equals 16 residues. This clonotype was observed a few times. Antigen unknown. Sequencing was performed on blood, either unsorted or a sorted T cell fraction (not recorded which). The chain links TRBV6-5 to TRBJ1-3; D unresolved. The sequence came from a male donor with ankylosing spondylitis. The CDR3 DNA reads as TGTGCCAGCAGTTACTCGGGTAGTAACTCTGGAAACACCATATATTTT. It translates to CASSYSGSNSGNTIYF.